In its sample, the clone carrying this T cell receptor (beta chain) was seen once. The method was immunoSEQ multiplex PCR; TCRdb's version includes in-frame clones alone and lacks a portion of them. The table has about 660,000 clones, around 87% seen once. With 7 bases removed from V and 0 bases from J, the gap between germline ends came to 19 bases. CDR1 is SGHAT, CDR2 FQNNGV, per germline. This CDR3 has 17 residues. The data were obtained in a study of shared T cell receptors in the human thymus. These same data were also listed under a study on human thymus T cells. As reported in that work: Donation was from healthy Finnish infants who were having corrective surgery that addressed congenital heart defects. Resections that were taken during corrective heart surgery supplied the thymus tissue. Apparent bias marked the V and J gene usage of thymic and blood repertoires.

The receptor's source is a boy under three years old with a congenital heart defect. The V and J genes are TRBV11-2 and TRBJ2-1; D perhaps matches TRBD2 (6 bases). The source material was thymocytes. CDR3 sequence (DNA): TGTGCCAGCAACTGGGGCGGGAAGGGGAACTCCTACAATGAGCAGTTCTTC. Protein: CASNWGGKGNSYNEQFF.